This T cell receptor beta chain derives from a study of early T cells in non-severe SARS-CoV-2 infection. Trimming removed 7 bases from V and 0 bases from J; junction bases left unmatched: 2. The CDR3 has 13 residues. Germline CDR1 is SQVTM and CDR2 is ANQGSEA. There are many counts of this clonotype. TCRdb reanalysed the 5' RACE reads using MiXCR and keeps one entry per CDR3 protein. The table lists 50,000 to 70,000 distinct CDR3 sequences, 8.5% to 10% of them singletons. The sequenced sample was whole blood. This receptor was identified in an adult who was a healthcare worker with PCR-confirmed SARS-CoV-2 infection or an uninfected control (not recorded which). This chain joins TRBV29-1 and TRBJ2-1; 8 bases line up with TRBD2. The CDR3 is CSGSGSSYNEQFF. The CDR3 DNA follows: TGCAGCGGGAGCGGGAGCTCCTACAATGAGCAGTTCTTC.